This entry describes one T cell receptor (beta chain). The CDR3 has 15 amino acids. V lost 5 bases, J lost 1 base, and 4 bases stayed unmatched. Germline CDR1 MNHEY, CDR2 SMNVEV (reference sequence). These data belong to a study of cytomegalovirus exposure and HLA in healthy donors. Profiled with immunoSEQ multiplex PCR; TCRdb holds only in-frame clones, not every one. The sample lists about 110,000 clones; 70% to 85% were seen once. This clonotype originated in a young woman in good health and CMV-seronegative. Sequenced input: PBMCs. V gene TRBV27 combines with J gene TRBJ2-1; 8 bases match TRBD2. Here the CDR3 reads CASSQSSGSYNEQFF. CDR3 nucleotides: TGTGCCAGCAGTCAATCTAGCGGGTCCTACAATGAGCAGTTCTTC.